Below, one T cell receptor beta chain is given with its context. The target of this receptor is not known. One base away there is no much larger clone; base qualities are not given. The germline V gene encodes CDR1 ENHRY and CDR2 SYGVKD. The CDR3 has 14 amino acids, counting the end cysteine and phenylalanine. The only DNA kept is the CDR3, 42 bases in frame from the first base. V loses 5 bases, J loses 2 bases, and the germline ends lie 12 bases apart. The record originates from a study of blood T cell repertoires in COVID-19 (dated by TCRdb to 2018 to 2020). Study-level background: The collaborator samples originated in the United States, Italy and Spain and spanned the acute and convalescent phases of COVID-19. The material from the prospective study consisted of cDNA or gDNA derived from T cells, B-cell-depleted T cells, or PBMCs. Deeply sampled blood TCRbeta repertoires from subjects exposed to, actively infected with, or recovered from COVID-19 were included in the dataset. A freely available public database, intended as a resource for researchers studying the immune response to SARS-CoV-2, is where the repertoires were released. Samples were obtained from the ongoing ImmuneRACE study (first 160 participants) and from some 1,200 subjects provided by 6 global collaborators. A de-identified subject ID, COVID-19 status, age in years and sex were almost always included in the sample metadata. Where available, HLA class I and class II types were obtained from metadata supplied by the sample provider rather than from assay-based typing.

Paper-wide results and their limitations: The amount of clinical and demographic metadata varied by source and participant and was provided uncurated.

Whole blood was collected in K2EDTA tubes by collaborating institutions according to the institutions' own protocols. For TCRbeta analysis, collaborators shipped samples as frozen whole blood, isolated PBMCs, or DNA extracted from either of those sample types. TCRbeta CDR3 regions were amplified from genomic DNA by means of the immunoSEQ Assay, a bias-controlled multiplex PCR. Turning to the authors' computational methods: Nucleated cell counts per sample were estimated from amplification of reference gene primers within the assay. Sequence reads were collapsed and filtered to measure the absolute abundance of every unique TCRbeta CDR3 rearrangement. Productive Simpson clonality was computed per sample as the square root of Simpson's diversity index over productive rearrangements. Held by TCRdb, this immuneACCESS table contains in-frame sequences only and omits some clones. Under half of the omission traces to an unresolved V gene where checked; the cause of the rest is unknown. For V, J and clone size, that table is used; D and trimming come from the DNA. Counted in this sample were around 70,000 clones; roughly 82% of them appeared once. The ten largest clonotypes hold about 7% of the sample.

Source material: peripheral blood. Recombination linked TRBV10-3 to TRBJ2-5; the D gene remains uncertain. This clonotype originated in a man between 60 and 75 years old with acute or convalescent COVID-19. The bases are TGTGCCATCAGTACGACTCGCGGACAAGAGACCCAGTACTTC. Translated, it reads CAISTTRGQETQYF.